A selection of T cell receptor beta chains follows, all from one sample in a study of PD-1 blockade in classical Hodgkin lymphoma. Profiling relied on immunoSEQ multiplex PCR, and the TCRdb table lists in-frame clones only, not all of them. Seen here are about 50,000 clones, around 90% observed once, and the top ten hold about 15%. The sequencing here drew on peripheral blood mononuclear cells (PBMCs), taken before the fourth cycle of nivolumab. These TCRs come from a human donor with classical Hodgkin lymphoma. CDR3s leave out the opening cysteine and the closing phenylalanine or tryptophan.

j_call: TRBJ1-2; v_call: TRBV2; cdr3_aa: ASSNGYGYT
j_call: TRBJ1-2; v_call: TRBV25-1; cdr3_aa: ASSVQTGQGYT
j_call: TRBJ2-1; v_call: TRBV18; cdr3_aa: ASSYREVVYNEQF
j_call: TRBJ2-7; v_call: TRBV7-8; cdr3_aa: ASSLIIREQY
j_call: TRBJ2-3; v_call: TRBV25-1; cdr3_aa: ASSDLTGGPQGDTQY
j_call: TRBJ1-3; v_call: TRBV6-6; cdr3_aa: ASSLSGTGNTIY
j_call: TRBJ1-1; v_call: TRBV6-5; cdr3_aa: ASNILGREAEAF
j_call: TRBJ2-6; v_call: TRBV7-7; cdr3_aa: ASSSGTGANVLT
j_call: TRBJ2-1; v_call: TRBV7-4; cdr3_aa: ASSLNVGPKVNNEQF
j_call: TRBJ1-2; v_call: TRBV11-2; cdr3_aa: ASSLDLGFNGYT
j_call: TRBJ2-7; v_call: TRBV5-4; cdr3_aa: ASSLTGGGSYEQY
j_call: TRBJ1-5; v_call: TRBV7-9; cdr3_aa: ASSHDRDQPQH
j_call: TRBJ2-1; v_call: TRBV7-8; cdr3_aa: ASSISQGMGLNEQF
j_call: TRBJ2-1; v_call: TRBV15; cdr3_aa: ATSATSSYNEQF
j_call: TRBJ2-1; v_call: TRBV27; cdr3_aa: ASSLRTGSYNEQF
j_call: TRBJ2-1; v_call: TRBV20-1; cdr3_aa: STDRYNEQF
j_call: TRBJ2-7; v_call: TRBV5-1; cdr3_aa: ASSSLADYEQY
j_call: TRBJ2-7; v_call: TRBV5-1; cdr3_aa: ASSLDYGPYEQY
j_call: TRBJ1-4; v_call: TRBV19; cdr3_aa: ASSITGERKLF
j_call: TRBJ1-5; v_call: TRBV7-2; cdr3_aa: ASSSYSNQPQH
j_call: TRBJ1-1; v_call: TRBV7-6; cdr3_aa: ASRQEWVTEAF
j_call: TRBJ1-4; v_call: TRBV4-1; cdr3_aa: ASSQPYLGQVEKLF
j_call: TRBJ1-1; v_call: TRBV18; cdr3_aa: ASSLGQALFGTEAF